One and the same sample provided the 21 T cell receptor beta chains below, sequenced in a study of blood T cell repertoires in COVID-19. Profiling relied on immunoSEQ multiplex PCR, and the TCRdb table lists in-frame clones only, not all of them. The repertoire holds about 240,000 clones, with about 81% as singletons. Sequenced input: peripheral blood. These receptors were taken from an older woman with active or convalescent COVID-19.

V is TRBV12-5 and J is TRBJ1-2, with 9 bases identical to TRBD1. CDR1 and CDR2 (germline): LGHNT, FRNRAP. This CDR3 comprises 14 residues. The trim removed 1 base at V and 5 bases at J, leaving 2 bases unmatched. This chain's CDR3 is CASGLGTGEYGYTF. In DNA, the CDR3 is TGTGCTAGTGGTTTGGGGACAGGGGAGTATGGCTACACCTTC.

The chain combines TRBV11-2 with TRBJ1-2; 11 bases are shared with TRBD1. Trimming removed 5 bases from V and 4 bases from J; junction bases left unmatched: 18. The CDR3 has 19 residues. The germline CDR1 and CDR2 sequences are SGHAT and FQNNGV. In DNA form, the CDR3 reads TGTGCCAGCAGCCGTACCTCCGACTACCGGGACAGGGGGGGCTATGGCTACACCTTC. Translated: CASSRTSDYRDRGGYGYTF.

The chain combines TRBV6-5 with TRBJ1-5, with D perhaps TRBD1 (5 bases). The CDR3 consists of 15 residues. The germline V and J ends were trimmed by 0 bases and 7 bases, with 13 bases remaining between them. Per the germline V gene, CDR1 is MNHEY and CDR2 is SVGAGI. The CDR3 DNA is TGTGCCAGCAGTTACTCGAGAAGGGGTGGGCAGCCCCAGCATTTT. Its translation is CASSYSRRGGQPQHF.

The V and J genes are TRBV19 and TRBJ1-1; D is undetermined. The CDR3 totals 15 residues. The germline V and J ends were trimmed by 1 base and 0 bases, with 9 bases remaining between them. The germline V gene has CDR1 LNHDA and CDR2 SQIVND (reference sequence). CDR3 residues: CASSIVSGMNTEAFF. In DNA, the CDR3 is TGTGCCAGTAGTATAGTGTCGGGGATGAACACTGAAGCTTTCTTT.

J is TRBJ2-7 and V is TRBV30; D is perhaps TRBD1 (5 bases). The V end lost 4 bases, the J end lost 5 bases, and 12 bases lay between the germline ends. The CDR3 runs 12 residues. CDR1 and CDR2 (germline): GTSNPN, SVGIG (reference sequence). The CDR3 bases are TGTGCCTGGAACCTAGGGGCCCACGAGCAGTACTTC. Translation: CAWNLGAHEQYF. Full variable domain (rest looked up from reference TRBV30 and TRBJ2-7): SQTIHQWPATLVQPVGSPLSLECTVEGTSNPNLYWYRQAAGRGLQLLFYSVGIGQISSEVPQNLSASRPQDRQFILSSKKLLLSDSGFYLCAWNLGAHEQYFGPGTRLTVT.

The chain uses TRBV27 and TRBJ1-5, with D maybe TRBD1 (5 bases). Trimming took off 8 bases at V and 5 bases at J, with 10 bases between the two ends. Germline CDR1 is MNHEY and CDR2 is SMNVEV (reference sequence). This CDR3 is built from 12 residues. The CDR3 bases are TGTGCCAGCCGAACGGGGGATCAGCCCCAGCATTTT. It encodes CASRTGDQPQHF.

In nucleotides, the CDR3 is TGTGCCAGTAATACAGGCGGCTCCTACGAGCAGTACTTC. Translation gives CASNTGGSYEQYF. The V and J genes are TRBV19 and TRBJ2-7; tentative D call: TRBD1 (5 bases). Trimming pared 7 bases from V and 0 bases from J, leaving 10 bases between. CDR3 size: 13 residues. Germline CDR1 LNHDA, CDR2 SQIVND (reference sequence). The full variable domain, completed using reference TRBV19 and TRBJ2-7, is DGGITQSPKYLFRKEGQNVTLSCEQNLNHDAMYWYRQDPGQGLRLIYYSQIVNDFQKGDIAEGYSVSREKKESFPLTVTSAQKNPTAFYLCASNTGGSYEQYFGPGTRLTVT.

J is TRBJ2-1 and V is TRBV19, with 9 nucleotides matching TRBD2. Germline values: CDR1 LNHDA, CDR2 SQIVND (reference sequence). V dropped 7 bases and J dropped 1; count of bases not matched to a gene: 5. The CDR3 has 15 amino acids. This CDR3 is CASTMRGGSYNEQFF. Here the CDR3 DNA reads TGTGCCAGTACGATGCGGGGGGGATCCTACAATGAGCAGTTCTTC.

The count of this clone is one. V is TRBV6-1 and J is TRBJ2-2; TRBD1 agrees at 11 bases. Trimming at V came to 5 bases and at J to 3 bases, leaving 5 bases not matched to a gene. From germline, CDR1 is MNHNS and CDR2 SASEGT. CDR3 size: 16 residues. CDR3 region: CASSQGQGADTGELFF. The CDR3 DNA reads as TGTGCCAGCAGTCAAGGACAGGGGGCGGACACCGGGGAGCTGTTTTTT.

This chain joins TRBV6-5 and TRBJ1-4, with D possibly matching TRBD1 (6 bases). Trimming took 5 bases from V and 6 from J, leaving 13 bases between them. Germline lookup yields CDR1 MNHEY and CDR2 SVGAGI. This CDR3 region has 14 residues. The chain's CDR3 is CASSRGAVHEKLFF. CDR3 bases: TGTGCCAGCAGTCGGGGGGCAGTCCATGAAAAACTGTTTTTT.

The V call is TRBV4-1, the J call TRBJ1-2; TRBD1 matches 8 bases. Germline V gene sequence: CDR1 MGHRA, CDR2 YSYEKL. Unmatched junction bases numbered 5, after V lost 4 bases and J lost 4 bases. The CDR3 length is 14 residues. The CDR3 region has the DNA TGCGCCAGCAGCCGCGACAGGGGTGGCTATGGCTACACCTTC. Its protein is CASSRDRGGYGYTF.

The chain employs TRBV19 and TRBJ1-1; 7 nucleotides align to TRBD1. V trimming: 5 bases; J trimming: 1 base; junction bases outside the gene matches: 7. The length of the CDR3 is 15 residues. In germline, CDR1 is LNHDA, CDR2 SQIVND (reference sequence). The CDR3 is CASSPTGRPNTEAFF. The CDR3 nucleotides read TGTGCCAGTAGTCCGACAGGGAGGCCGAACACTGAAGCTTTCTTT.

The gene calls are TRBV4-1 and TRBJ1-6, with a weak D call TRBD1 (6 bases). Trimming pared 4 bases from V and 7 bases from J, leaving 14 bases between. The CDR3 is made up of 15 amino acids. Germline V gives CDR1 MGHRA, CDR2 YSYEKL. The CDR3 spells CASSLARTDNSPLHF. CDR3 sequence (DNA): TGCGCCAGCAGCCTCGCCCGGACAGACAATTCACCCCTCCACTTT.

This sequence joins TRBV11-2 and TRBJ1-1; TRBD1 matches at 10 bases. The CDR3 covers 14 residues. The ends lost 5 bases at V and 3 bases at J; junction bases unmatched: 3. Germline lookup yields CDR1 SGHAT and CDR2 FQNNGV. CDR3 bases: TGTGCCAGCAGCCTCGGGACAGGGGACACTGAAGCTTTCTTT. It yields the protein CASSLGTGDTEAFF.

The V call is TRBV19, the J call TRBJ1-2, with 8 positions matching TRBD1. After removal of 5 bases from V and 4 bases from J, the junction contained 3 bases not matched to a gene. Germline V CDR1 and CDR2: LNHDA, SQIVND (reference sequence). The CDR3 is 13 residues long. CDR3 DNA: TGTGCCAGTAGTGACAGGGGCCCCTATGGCTACACCTTC. Translated, it gives CASSDRGPYGYTF.

This chain connects TRBV4-3 to TRBJ1-2, with D perhaps matching TRBD1 (6 bases). CDR3 size: 14 residues. Trimming stripped 0 bases from V and 4 bases from J, with 9 bases between. The germline gives CDR1 LGHNA, CDR2 YSLEER. CDR3 in DNA: TGCGCCAGCAGCCAAGAGGGACAACTCTATGGCTACACCTTC. Translation gives CASSQEGQLYGYTF.

The V and J genes are TRBV7-9 and TRBJ1-2, with 8 nucleotides matching TRBD1. Per the germline V gene, CDR1 is SEHNR and CDR2 is FQNEAQ (reference sequence). Losses at the gene ends were 1 base for V and 5 bases for J; bases not matched to a gene: 3. This CDR3 is built from 14 residues. This chain's CDR3 is CASSLVTGGYGYTF. The CDR3 DNA sequence: TGTGCCAGCAGCTTAGTTACAGGGGGGTATGGCTACACCTTC.

This chain uses TRBV4-1 with TRBJ1-3; D perhaps matches TRBD1 (5 bases). Germline CDR1 MGHRA, CDR2 YSYEKL. V was pared by 5 bases and J by 3 bases, with 14 bases between. The CDR3 sequence is 15 residues long. CDR3 nucleotide sequence: TGCGCCAGCAGCAGCTCCGGGGGAAGTGGAAACACCATATATTTT. This encodes CASSSSGGSGNTIYF.

The chain employs TRBV6-5 and TRBJ2-5, with TRBD1 matching over 8 bases. In germline, CDR1 is MNHEY, CDR2 SVGAGI. With 9 bases clipped from V and 0 bases from J, the junction kept 3 bases outside the gene matches. CDR3 size: 13 residues. CDR3 loop: CASETGDQETQYF. In DNA, the CDR3 is TGTGCCAGTGAGACAGGGGACCAAGAGACCCAGTACTTC.

V is TRBV6-5 and J is TRBJ1-2; TRBD1 agrees at 8 bases. Losses at the gene ends were 2 bases for V and 6 bases for J; bases not matched to a gene: 8. The CDR3 has 15 amino acids. Germline V gene lookup returns CDR1 MNHEY and CDR2 SVGAGI. DNA for the CDR3: TGTGCCAGCAGTTACCGGACAGGGACGTCGGATGGCTACACCTTC. Translated, it gives CASSYRTGTSDGYTF.

This chain connects TRBV10-2 to TRBJ1-4, with TRBD1 matching 7 bases. Trimming removed 2 bases from V and 5 bases from J; junction bases left unmatched: 8. The CDR3 sequence is 16 residues long. The germline V gene encodes CDR1 WSHSY and CDR2 SAAADI. The CDR3 sequence is CASSERDTGVNEKLFF. The CDR3 DNA is TGCGCCAGCAGTGAGCGAGATACAGGGGTAAATGAAAAACTGTTTTTT.